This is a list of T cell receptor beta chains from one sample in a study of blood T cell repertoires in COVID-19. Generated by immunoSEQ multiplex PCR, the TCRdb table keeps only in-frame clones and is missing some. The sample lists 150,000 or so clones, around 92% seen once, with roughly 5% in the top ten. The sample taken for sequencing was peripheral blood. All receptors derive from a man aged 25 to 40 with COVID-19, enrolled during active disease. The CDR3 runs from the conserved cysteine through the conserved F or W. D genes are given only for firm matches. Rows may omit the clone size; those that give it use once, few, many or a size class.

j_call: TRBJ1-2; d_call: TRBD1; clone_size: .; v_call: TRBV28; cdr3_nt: TGTGCCAGCAGGCTACAGGGGGCCAGGGGTCCCTATGGCTACACCTTC; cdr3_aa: CASRLQGARGPYGYTF
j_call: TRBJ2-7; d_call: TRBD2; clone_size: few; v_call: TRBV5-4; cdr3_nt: TGTGCCAGCAGCCTCGGGACTAGCGGGAGGGCGGGCGAGCAGTACTTC; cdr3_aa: CASSLGTSGRAGEQYF
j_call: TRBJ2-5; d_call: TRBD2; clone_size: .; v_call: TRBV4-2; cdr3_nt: TGTGCCAGCAGCCGAGCTAGCGGGACTGGGCAAGAGACCCAGTACTTC; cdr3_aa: CASSRASGTGQETQYF
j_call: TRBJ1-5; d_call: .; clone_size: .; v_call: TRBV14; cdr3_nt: TGTGCCAGCAGCTTTAATAGCAATCAGCCCCAGCATTTT; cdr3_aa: CASSFNSNQPQHF
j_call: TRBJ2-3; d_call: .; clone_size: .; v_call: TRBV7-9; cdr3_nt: TGTGCCAGCAGCTCCTTTTTGCGGGGGCCTACCCTGGGGCAGTATTTT; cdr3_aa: CASSSFLRGPTLGQYF
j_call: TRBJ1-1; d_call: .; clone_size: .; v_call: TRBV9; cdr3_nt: TGTGCCAGCAGCGCCAGGGTATTAGGAGAAGCTTTCTTT; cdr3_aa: CASSARVLGEAFF
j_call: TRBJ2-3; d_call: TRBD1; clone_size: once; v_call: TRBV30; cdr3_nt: TGTGCCTGGAGTAAAGGGGACAGGGGAAAAGATACGCAGTATTTT; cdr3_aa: CAWSKGDRGKDTQYF
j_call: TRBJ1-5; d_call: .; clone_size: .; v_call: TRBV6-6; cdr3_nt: TGTGCCAGCAGTTGGCAGGGTAGCAATCAGCCCCAGCATTTT; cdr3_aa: CASSWQGSNQPQHF
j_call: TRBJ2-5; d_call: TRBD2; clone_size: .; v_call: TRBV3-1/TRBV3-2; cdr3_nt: TGTGCCAGCAGCCAGGGGAGGGGGACCCAGTACTTC; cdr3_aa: CASSQGRGTQYF
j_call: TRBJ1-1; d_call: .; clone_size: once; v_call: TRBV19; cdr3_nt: TGTGCCAGTAGTATGGGCCAGGGAAGGGGGAACACTGAAGCTTTCTTT; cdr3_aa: CASSMGQGRGNTEAFF
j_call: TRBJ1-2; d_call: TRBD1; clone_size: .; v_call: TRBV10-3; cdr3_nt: TGTGCCATCAAGGGGACAGGGGTTAACTATGGCTACACCTTC; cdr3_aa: CAIKGTGVNYGYTF
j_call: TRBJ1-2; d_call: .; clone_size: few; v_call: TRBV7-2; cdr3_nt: TGTGCCAGCAGCTTAGTAAGAGACACCAACTATGGCTACACCTTC; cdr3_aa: CASSLVRDTNYGYTF
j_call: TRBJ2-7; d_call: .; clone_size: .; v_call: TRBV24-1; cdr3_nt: TGTGCCACCAGTGATCAAACATGGGACACCACCTACGAGCAGTACTTC; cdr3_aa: CATSDQTWDTTYEQYF
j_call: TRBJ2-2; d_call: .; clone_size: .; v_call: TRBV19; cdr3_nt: TGTGCCGCCCGGGTGGCGAACACCGGGGAGCTGTTTTTT; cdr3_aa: CAARVANTGELFF
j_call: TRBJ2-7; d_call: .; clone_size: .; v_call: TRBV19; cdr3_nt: TGTGCCAGTAGTATCAGGGGAGACACCTACGAGCAGTACTTC; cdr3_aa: CASSIRGDTYEQYF
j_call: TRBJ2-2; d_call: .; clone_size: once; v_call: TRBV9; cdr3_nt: TGTGCCAGCAGCGTAGCTTCGGCAGGGACCGGGGAGCTGTTTTTT; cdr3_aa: CASSVASAGTGELFF
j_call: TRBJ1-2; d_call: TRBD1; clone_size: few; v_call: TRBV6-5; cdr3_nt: TGTGCCAGCAGTTCAGGGACAGGGGCCTATGGCTACACCTTC; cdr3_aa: CASSSGTGAYGYTF
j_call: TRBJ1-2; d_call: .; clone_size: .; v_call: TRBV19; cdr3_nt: TGTGCCAGTAGTCCCGGTACTAACTATGGCTACACCTTC; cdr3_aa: CASSPGTNYGYTF
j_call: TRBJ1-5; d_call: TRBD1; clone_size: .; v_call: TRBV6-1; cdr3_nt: TGTGCCAGCAGTGAGGACAGGGGGTATCAGCCCCAGCATTTT; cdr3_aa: CASSEDRGYQPQHF
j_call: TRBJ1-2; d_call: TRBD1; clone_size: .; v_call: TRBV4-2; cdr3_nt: TGTGCCAGCAGCCTTTTTGGACAGGGTGAAAATGGCTACACCTTC; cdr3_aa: CASSLFGQGENGYTF
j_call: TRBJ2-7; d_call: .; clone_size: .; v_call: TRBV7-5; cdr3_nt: TGTGCCAGAAGCTGTTGCGGGGGCCGGGGAGAGCAGTACTTC; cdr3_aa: CARSCCGGRGEQYF
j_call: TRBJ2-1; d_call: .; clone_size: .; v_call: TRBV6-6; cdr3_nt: TGTGCCAGCAGCCCTCGCAATGAGCAGTTCTTC; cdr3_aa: CASSPRNEQFF
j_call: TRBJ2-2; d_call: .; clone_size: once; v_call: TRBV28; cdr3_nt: TGTGCCAGCAGTTTATGGGGCGCCGGTAACACCGGGGAGCTGTTTTTT; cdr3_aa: CASSLWGAGNTGELFF
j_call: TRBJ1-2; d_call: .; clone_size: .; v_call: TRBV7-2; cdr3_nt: TGTGCCAGCAGCTCTACAGGGTCCCAAGGCTACACCTTC; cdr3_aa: CASSSTGSQGYTF
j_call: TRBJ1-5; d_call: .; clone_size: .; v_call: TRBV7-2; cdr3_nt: TGTGCCAGCAGCCCCTACTCTAGCAATCAGCCCCAGCATTTT; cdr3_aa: CASSPYSSNQPQHF
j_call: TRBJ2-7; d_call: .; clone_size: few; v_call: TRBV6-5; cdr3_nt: TGTGCCACCGCAGTGTTAGGGGTTACCTACGAGCAGTACTTC; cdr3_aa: CATAVLGVTYEQYF
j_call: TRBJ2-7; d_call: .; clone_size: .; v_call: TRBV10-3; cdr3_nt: TGTGCCATCAGTGAGTCGGGACAAAGCCGATACGAGCAGTACTTC; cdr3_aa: CAISESGQSRYEQYF
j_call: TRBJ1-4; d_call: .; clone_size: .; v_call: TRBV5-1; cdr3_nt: TGCGCCAGCAGCTTGACAGCAACTAATGAAAAACTGTTTTTT; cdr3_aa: CASSLTATNEKLFF
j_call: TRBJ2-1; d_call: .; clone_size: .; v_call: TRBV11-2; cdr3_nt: TGTGCCAGCAGCGCACTAACGGGTAGATACAATGAGCAGTTCTTC; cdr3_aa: CASSALTGRYNEQFF
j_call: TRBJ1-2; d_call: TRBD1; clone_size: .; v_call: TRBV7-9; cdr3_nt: TGTGCCAGCAGCTTAGTCGGGAAACAGGGGGTAGATGGCTACACCTTC; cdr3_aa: CASSLVGKQGVDGYTF
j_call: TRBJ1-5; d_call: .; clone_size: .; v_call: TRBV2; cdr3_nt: TGTGCCAGCATTCCCGGGGGTGGTCAGCCCCAGCATTTT; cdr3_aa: CASIPGGGQPQHF
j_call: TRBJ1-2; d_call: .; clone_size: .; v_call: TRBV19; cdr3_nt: TGTGCCAGTAGTATAGTAGTGGGGCAGGCCTACACCTTC; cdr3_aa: CASSIVVGQAYTF
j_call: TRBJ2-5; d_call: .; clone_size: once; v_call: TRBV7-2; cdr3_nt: TGTGCCAGCAGCTTAGGAGTTGCCCAAGAGACCCAGTACTTC; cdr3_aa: CASSLGVAQETQYF
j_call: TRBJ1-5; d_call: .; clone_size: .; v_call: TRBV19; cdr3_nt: TGTGCCAGTAGACAGGACCCGAATCAGCCCCAGCATTTT; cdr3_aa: CASRQDPNQPQHF
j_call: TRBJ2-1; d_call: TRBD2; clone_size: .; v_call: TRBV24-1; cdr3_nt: TGTGCCACCAGTGACCCTCGTATAGCGGGACACTACAATGAGCAGTTCTTC; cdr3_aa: CATSDPRIAGHYNEQFF
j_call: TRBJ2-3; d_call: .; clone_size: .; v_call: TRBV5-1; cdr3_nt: TGCGCCAGCACGTACAGTAGCACAGATACGCAGTATTTT; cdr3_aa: CASTYSSTDTQYF
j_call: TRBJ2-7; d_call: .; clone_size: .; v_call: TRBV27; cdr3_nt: TGTGCCAGCAGCCGACGTGGGAGGATTGGCCACTACGAGCAGTACTTC; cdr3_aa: CASSRRGRIGHYEQYF
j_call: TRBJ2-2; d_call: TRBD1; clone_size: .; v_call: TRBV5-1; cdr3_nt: TGCGCCAGCAGCTTGTCACCAGGACAGGGAACCGGGGAGCTGTTTTTT; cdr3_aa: CASSLSPGQGTGELFF
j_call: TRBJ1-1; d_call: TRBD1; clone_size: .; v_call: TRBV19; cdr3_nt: TGTGCCAGTAGTTTCCGAGGGGGCTTGAACACTGAAGCTTTCTTT; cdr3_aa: CASSFRGGLNTEAFF
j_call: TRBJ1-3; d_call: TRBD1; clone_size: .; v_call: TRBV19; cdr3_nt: TGTGCCACCGAAGGACAGGGATCAGATGGAAACACCATATATTTT; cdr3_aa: CATEGQGSDGNTIYF
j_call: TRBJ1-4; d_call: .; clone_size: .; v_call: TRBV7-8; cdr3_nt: TGTGCCAGCAGCTTAGCTGGAGGGGCTACCAATGAAAAACTGTTTTTT; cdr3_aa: CASSLAGGATNEKLFF
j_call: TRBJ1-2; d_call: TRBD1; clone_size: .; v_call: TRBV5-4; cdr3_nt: TGTGCCTGGGACAGGGACAACTATGGCTACACCTTC; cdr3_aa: CAWDRDNYGYTF
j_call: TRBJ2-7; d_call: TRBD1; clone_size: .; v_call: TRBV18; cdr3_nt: TGTGCCAGCTCACCGACGACAGGGGCAGTCCACGAGCAGTACTTC; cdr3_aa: CASSPTTGAVHEQYF
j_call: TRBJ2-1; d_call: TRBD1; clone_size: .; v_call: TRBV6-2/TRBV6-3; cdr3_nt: TGTGCCAGCAGTTATTGGGACAGGGCTTCGCAGTTCTTC; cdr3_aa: CASSYWDRASQFF
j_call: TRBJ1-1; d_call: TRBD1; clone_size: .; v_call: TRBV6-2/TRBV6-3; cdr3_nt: TGTGCCAGCAGTTACGGTCCAGGGGGCCGCATGAACACTGAAGCTTTCTTT; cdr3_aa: CASSYGPGGRMNTEAFF
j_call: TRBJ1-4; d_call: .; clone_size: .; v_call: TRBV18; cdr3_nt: TGTGCCAGCTCACCATCAGATGGAGTTAATGAAAAACTGTTTTTT; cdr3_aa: CASSPSDGVNEKLFF
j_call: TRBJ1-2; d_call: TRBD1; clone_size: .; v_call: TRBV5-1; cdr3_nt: TGCGCCAGCAGCCCGGACAGGACAAACTATGGCTACACCTTC; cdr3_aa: CASSPDRTNYGYTF
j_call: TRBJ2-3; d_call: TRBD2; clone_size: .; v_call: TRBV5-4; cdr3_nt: TGTGCCAGCAGCTTAAACGGGGGGAGAACAGATACGCAGTATTTT; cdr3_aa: CASSLNGGRTDTQYF
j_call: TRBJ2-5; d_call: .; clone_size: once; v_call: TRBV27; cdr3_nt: TGTGCCAGCGGCCCGTCGACTCAAGAGACCCAGTACTTC; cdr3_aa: CASGPSTQETQYF
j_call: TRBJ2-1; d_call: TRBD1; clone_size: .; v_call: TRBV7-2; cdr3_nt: TGTGCCAGCAGCTTATCCACGGACAGGGGGCATGAGCAGTTCTTC; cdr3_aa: CASSLSTDRGHEQFF
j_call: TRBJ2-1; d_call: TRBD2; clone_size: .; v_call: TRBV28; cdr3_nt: TGTGCCAGCAGTTTCGGCCTAGCGGCTTACAATGAGCAGTTCTTC; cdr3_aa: CASSFGLAAYNEQFF